Below, one T cell receptor beta chain is given with its context. There are many counts of this clonotype. What antigen it recognizes has not been identified. Base qualities are not provided; no much larger clone lies one nucleotide away. This sample is drawn from a study of blood T cells in healthy people across ages (dated by TCRdb to between 2014 and 2017). For the study in its entirety: In model experiments, template switching captured roughly one uniquely barcoded TCR beta cDNA molecule for every two T cells. The donors were divided into four age groups: young (average approximately 17 years), middle-aged (approximately 41), aged (about 62) and long-lived (about 84). To avoid experimental bias, donors of different ages were spread randomly across the sequencing lanes. For two donors (one aged 18 to 30 and one aged 80 or older), the study analyzed two additional independent replicas of 1 million unique cDNA reads from the same blood draw. Age-related changes in TCR beta repertoire diversity were measured in the study by deep sequencing normalized with unique cDNA molecular identifiers. The investigation overall reported the following: Compared with the aged group, more naive CD4+ T cells, fewer expanded clones and increased TCR diversity were shown by the long-lived group, suggesting age selection. The percentage of naive T cells measured by flow cytometry correlated strongly with observed TCR beta diversity. Estimates of total diversity based on one million sequenced T cells were regarded as lower bounds and as underestimates. As age increased, observed TCR beta diversity per million T cells dropped in a roughly linear way, and a significant reduction was already evident by age 40. Bulk unsorted PBMC profiling prevented conclusive comparison of naive and antigen-experienced compartments. The CMV infection status of donors was not known, potentially confounding age-related changes in expanded clonotypes.

Donors were 35 to 40 systemically healthy Caucasian individuals from Russia aged roughly 6 to 90 years. Each donor gave around 9 milliliters of peripheral blood, collected into EDTA-treated Vacutainer tubes. Ficoll-Paque density-gradient centrifugation was used to isolate PBMCs, with at least 6 million obtained per sample. Trizol reagent was used to extract total RNA from the PBMCs, yielding at least 6 micrograms per sample. For every donor, an aliquot of PBMCs went through flow cytometry to measure the percentages of naive CD45RAhigh/CD27high T cells. Via the germline V gene, CDR1 is KGHDR and CDR2 SFDVKD. The CDR3, from cysteine to phenylalanine, totals 16 residues. Of the read, only the CDR3 DNA is kept; its 48 bases are in frame from base 1. Between the V and J ends, shortened by 3 bases and 7 bases respectively, the junction contains 18 bases. Library construction relied on 5' RACE. The sample was run on an Illumina HiSeq 2500. The second PCR ran for about 6 to 11 cycles and used a J-beta primer mix along with a sample-barcoded 5' primer. A unique molecular identifier was introduced onto each TCR beta cDNA molecule by a template-switch 5' adaptor carrying 12 random nucleotides. Each sample yielded at least 2.5 million CDR3-containing paired-end reads. First-strand cDNA synthesis was performed from all RNA using the Mint cDNA synthesis kit, with priming by a TRBC-specific oligonucleotide. Following uracil-DNA glycosylase treatment, all cDNA underwent a first 18-cycle PCR with the universal primers M1SS and BC2_uni_R. The original methods were these. Normalization of each sample was performed by random selection of 1 million high-quality reads, each carrying a distinct molecular identifier. Instead of being binned into consensus sequences, reads with shared molecular identifiers were discarded. MiTCR, with a Q25 quality threshold and the strictest error-elimination algorithm, was used for CDR3 identification, clonotype clustering and error correction. A nonparametric unseen species model with Euler transformation was used to estimate a lower bound on total TCR beta diversity. The public sequencing data were trimmed at Q25 with fastp and processed into clonotypes with MiXCR by TCRdb, which kept only in-frame beta chains. A single entry per CDR3 protein holds the most common genes and DNA from its merged rows. None of the V and J calls come from the authors' own analysis; TCRdb made them. The sample records 550,000 to 800,000 distinct CDR3 sequences, roughly 32% of which are singletons. The ten largest clones add up to approximately 15% of the sample.

This receptor chain uses TRBV24-1 and TRBJ2-1; the D gene is tentatively TRBD1 or TRBD2, each matching 6 bases. This sequence was found in a woman over 75 in good health. Donor details come from another sample of the same person, matched by shared clones. Sequences were obtained from blood. CDR3 protein: CATSDRRGGRLNEQFF. The DNA sequence is as follows: TGTGCCACCAGTGATAGGCGTGGGGGGCGCTTAAATGAGCAGTTCTTC.